The 9 T cell receptor beta chains in this list originate from one sample, sequenced in a study of shared clonotypes between healthy human individuals. Generated by immunoSEQ multiplex PCR, the TCRdb table keeps only in-frame clones and is missing some. The profile covers around 720,000 clones, with about 80% appearing a single time and 1.5% to 2% taken by the ten largest. Input material: memory CD4+ T cells sorted from blood. Indicated subset: CD45RA-negative fraction. The receptors were sampled from a woman aged 25 to 39 in good health.

This clone appeared a few times. This same CDR3 is encoded by further DNA sequences in the sample. This sequence joins TRBV15 and TRBJ2-7, with 8 positions matching TRBD2. Germline V gene lookup returns CDR1 LNHNV and CDR2 YYDKDF (reference sequence). V lost 0 bases, J lost 3 bases, and 7 bases stayed unmatched. CDR3 size: 16 residues. The CDR3 DNA is TGTGCCACCAGCAGAGATTTAGCGGGGACCTTCTACGAGCAGTACTTC. Its protein product is CATSRDLAGTFYEQYF.

The J gene is TRBJ1-4, the V gene TRBV19, with D unresolved. Germline values: CDR1 LNHDA, CDR2 SQIVND (reference sequence). The CDR3 runs to 12 residues. With 5 bases removed from V and 4 bases from J, the gap between germline ends came to 5 bases. The DNA for the CDR3 is TGTGCCAGTAGTGCGCGTAATGAAAAACTGTTTTTT. Its protein is CASSARNEKLFF.

This clone occurred a few times. The same CDR3 also results from other DNA sequences found in this sample. This chain uses TRBV11-2 with TRBJ1-1; D is uncertain. Trimming pared 5 bases from V and 4 bases from J, leaving 11 bases between. Germline V CDR1 and CDR2: SGHAT, FQNNGV. The CDR3 has 13 residues. CDR3 in DNA: TGTGCCAGCAGCCTCGTTGGTGGCACTGAAGCTTTCTTT. This gives the protein CASSLVGGTEAFF. The whole variable domain, filled in from reference TRBV11-2 and TRBJ1-1, reads EAGVAQSPRYKIIEKRQSVAFWCNPISGHATLYWYQQILGQGPKLLIQFQNNGVVDDSQLPKDRFSAERLKGVDSTLKIQPAKLEDSAVYLCASSLVGGTEAFFGQGTRLTVV.

CDR3 in DNA: TGCGCCAGCAGTGAGTTCCAGATGTCGGGACTAGCGGGAACCTACGAGCAGTACTTC. Its protein product is CASSEFQMSGLAGTYEQYF. This chain uses TRBV10-2 with TRBJ2-7; 13 bases line up with TRBD2. V lost 1 base and J lost 2; bases outside the gene matches: 11. CDR3 length: 19 amino acids. Germline V gene data show CDR1 as WSHSY and CDR2 as SAAADI.

The chain employs TRBV11-2 and TRBJ1-3, with D possibly matching TRBD1 (6 bases). This CDR3 has 15 amino acids. With 1 base removed from V and 3 bases from J, the gap between germline ends came to 10 bases. Germline V gives CDR1 SGHAT, CDR2 FQNNGV. The CDR3 is CASSLGGGFGNTIYF. The CDR3 region has the DNA TGTGCCAGCAGCTTAGGAGGGGGTTTTGGAAACACCATATATTTT.

The rearrangement joins TRBV5-1 to TRBJ1-2; TRBD1 matches 8 bases. Looked up from germline, CDR1 is SGHRS and CDR2 is YFSETQ. The length of the CDR3 is 14 residues. The V segment lost 2 bases and the J segment 7 bases; nucleotides outside the gene matches: 7. CDR3 protein: CASSLPTGEGGYTF. The CDR3 DNA follows: TGCGCCAGCAGCTTACCGACAGGGGAAGGTGGCTACACCTTC.

The chain couples TRBV19 to TRBJ2-5; D perhaps matches TRBD1 (6 bases). The CDR3 has 15 residues. Germline V lookup: CDR1 LNHDA, CDR2 SQIVND (reference sequence). Trimming took off 4 bases at V and 5 bases at J, with 17 bases between the two ends. In DNA, the CDR3 is TGTGCCAGTAGTACTCGGTTGGGGGCCGGGGAGACCCAGTACTTC. It translates to CASSTRLGAGETQYF.

The CDR3 loop reads CASSNRDNSGTQYF. CDR3 in DNA: TGTGCCAGCAGCAACCGGGACAACAGCGGGACCCAGTACTTC. V and J are TRBV21-1 and TRBJ2-5; the table gives TRBD1 as D, unverified against the DNA. TRBV21-1 is labeled a pseudogene. The CDR3 consists of 14 residues.

About this clone: The junction does not match germline at one end; this may be a read error. The genes are TRBV25-1 and TRBJ2-1, with TRBD2 as a possible D gene (6 bases). CDR3 length: 17 amino acids. Per the germline V gene, CDR1 is MGHDK and CDR2 is SYGVNS. The CDR3 reads CASSEIWDGGPHRTTLF. CDR3 sequence (DNA): TGTGCCAGCAGTGAAATTTGGGACGGGGGACCCCATCGGACTACACTCTTC.